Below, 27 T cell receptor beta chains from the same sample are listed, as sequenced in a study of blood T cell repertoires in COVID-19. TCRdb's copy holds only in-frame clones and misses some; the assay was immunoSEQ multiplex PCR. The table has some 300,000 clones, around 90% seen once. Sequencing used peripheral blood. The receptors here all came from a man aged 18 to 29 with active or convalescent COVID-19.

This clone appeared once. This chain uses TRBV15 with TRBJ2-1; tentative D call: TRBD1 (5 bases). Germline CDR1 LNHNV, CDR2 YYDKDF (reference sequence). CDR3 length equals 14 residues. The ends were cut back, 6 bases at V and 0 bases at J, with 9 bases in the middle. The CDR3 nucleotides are TGTGCCACCAGGGGGCAGGGCTCCTACAATGAGCAGTTCTTC. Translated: CATRGQGSYNEQFF.

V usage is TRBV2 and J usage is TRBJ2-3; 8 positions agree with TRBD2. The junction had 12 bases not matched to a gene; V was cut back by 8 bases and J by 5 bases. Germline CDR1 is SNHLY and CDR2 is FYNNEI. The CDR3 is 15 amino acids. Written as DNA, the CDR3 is TGTGCCAGCGAGGGTGGCGGGGGGCCTTTAGATACGCAGTATTTT. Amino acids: CASEGGGGPLDTQYF.

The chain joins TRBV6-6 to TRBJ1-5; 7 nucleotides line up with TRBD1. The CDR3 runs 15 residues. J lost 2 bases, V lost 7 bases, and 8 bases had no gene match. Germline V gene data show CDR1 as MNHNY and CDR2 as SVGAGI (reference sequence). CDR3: CASIQTGYGNQPQHF. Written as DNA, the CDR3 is TGTGCCAGCATTCAGACAGGGTATGGCAATCAGCCCCAGCATTTT.

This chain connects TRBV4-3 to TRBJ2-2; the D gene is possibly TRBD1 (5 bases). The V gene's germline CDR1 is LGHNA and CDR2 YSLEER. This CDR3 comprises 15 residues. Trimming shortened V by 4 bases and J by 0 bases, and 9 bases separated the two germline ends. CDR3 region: CASSLWTTNTGELFF. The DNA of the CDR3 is TGCGCCAGCAGCCTGTGGACAACGAACACCGGGGAGCTGTTTTTT.

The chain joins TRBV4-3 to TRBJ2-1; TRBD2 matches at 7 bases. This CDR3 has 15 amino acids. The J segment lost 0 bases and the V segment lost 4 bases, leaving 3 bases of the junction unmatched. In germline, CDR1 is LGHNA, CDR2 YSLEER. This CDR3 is CASSLGGSSYNEQFF. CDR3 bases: TGCGCCAGCAGCCTGGGGGGGAGCTCCTACAATGAGCAGTTCTTC.

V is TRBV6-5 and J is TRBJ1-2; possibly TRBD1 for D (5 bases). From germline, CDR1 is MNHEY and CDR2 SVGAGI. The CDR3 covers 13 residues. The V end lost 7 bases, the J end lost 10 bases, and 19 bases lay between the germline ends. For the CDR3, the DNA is TGTGCCAGCAAGAAGGACACGCTACCCCTCTACACCTTC. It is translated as CASKKDTLPLYTF.

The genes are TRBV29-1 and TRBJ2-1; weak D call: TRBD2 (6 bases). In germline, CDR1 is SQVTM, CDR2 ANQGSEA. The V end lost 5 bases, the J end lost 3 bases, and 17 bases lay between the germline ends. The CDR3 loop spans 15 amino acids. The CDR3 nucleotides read TGCAGCGTTTTACTTGGGGGGAAAGTCTACAATGAGCAGTTCTTC. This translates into CSVLLGGKVYNEQFF.

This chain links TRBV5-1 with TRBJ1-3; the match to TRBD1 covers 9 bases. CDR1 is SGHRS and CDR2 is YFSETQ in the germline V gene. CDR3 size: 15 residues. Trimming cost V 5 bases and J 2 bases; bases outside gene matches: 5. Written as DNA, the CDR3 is TGCGCCAGCAGTAAGACAGGGGGGCCTGGAAACACCATATATTTT. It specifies CASSKTGGPGNTIYF.

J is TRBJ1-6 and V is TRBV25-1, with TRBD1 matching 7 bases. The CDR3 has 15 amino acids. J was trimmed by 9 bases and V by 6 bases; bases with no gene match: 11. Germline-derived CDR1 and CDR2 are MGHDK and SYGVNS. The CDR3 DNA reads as TGTGCCAGCAGCTCTACCGGGACAGCCTTTTCACCCCTCCACTTT. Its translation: CASSSTGTAFSPLHF.

CDR3 DNA: TGTGCCAGTAGTATGGGAGACGACACAGATACGCAGTATTTT. This codes for CASSMGDDTDTQYF. The genes are TRBV19 and TRBJ2-3; a possible D gene is TRBD2 (5 bases). V lost 3 bases and J lost 2, with 9 bases in between. Germline V gene sequence: CDR1 LNHDA, CDR2 SQIVND (reference sequence). This CDR3 contains 14 residues.

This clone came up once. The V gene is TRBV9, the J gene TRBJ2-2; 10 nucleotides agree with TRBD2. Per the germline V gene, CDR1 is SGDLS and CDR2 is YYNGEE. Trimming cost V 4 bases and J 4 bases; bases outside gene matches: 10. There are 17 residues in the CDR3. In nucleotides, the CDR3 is TGTGCCAGCAGCTTAGGGGCTAGCGGGGGACCCACCGGGGAGCTGTTTTTT. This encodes CASSLGASGGPTGELFF. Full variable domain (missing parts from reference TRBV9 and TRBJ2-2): DSGVTQTPKHLITATGQRVTLRCSPRSGDLSVYWYQQSLDQGLQFLIQYYNGEERAKGNILERFSAQQFPDLHSELNLSSLELGDSALYFCASSLGASGGPTGELFFGEGSRLTVL.

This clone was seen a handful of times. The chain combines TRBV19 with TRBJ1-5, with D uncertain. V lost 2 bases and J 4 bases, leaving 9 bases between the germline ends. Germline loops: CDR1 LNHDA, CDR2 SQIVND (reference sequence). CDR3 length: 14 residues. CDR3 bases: TGTGCCAGTAGTATAAGCCGGAGGAATCAGCCCCAGCATTTT. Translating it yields CASSISRRNQPQHF.

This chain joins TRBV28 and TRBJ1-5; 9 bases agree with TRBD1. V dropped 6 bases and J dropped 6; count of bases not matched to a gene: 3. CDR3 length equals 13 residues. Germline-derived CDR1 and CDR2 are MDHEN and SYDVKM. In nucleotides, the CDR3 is TGTGCCAGCAGGCAACAGGGGGCTCAGCCCCAGCATTTT. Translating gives CASRQQGAQPQHF.

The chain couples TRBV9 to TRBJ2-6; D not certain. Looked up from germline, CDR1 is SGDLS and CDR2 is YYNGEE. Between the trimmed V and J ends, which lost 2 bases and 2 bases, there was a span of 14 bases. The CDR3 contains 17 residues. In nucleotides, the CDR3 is TGTGCCAGCAGCGTGCTACTCTCAACGGCTGGGGCCAACGTCCTGACTTTC. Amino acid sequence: CASSVLLSTAGANVLTF.

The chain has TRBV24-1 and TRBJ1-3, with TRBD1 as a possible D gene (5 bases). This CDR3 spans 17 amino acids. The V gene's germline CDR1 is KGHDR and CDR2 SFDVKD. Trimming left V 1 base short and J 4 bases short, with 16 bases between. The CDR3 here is CATSDFGSRVAGNTIYF. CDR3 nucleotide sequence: TGTGCCACCAGTGATTTTGGGTCCAGGGTGGCCGGAAACACCATATATTTT.

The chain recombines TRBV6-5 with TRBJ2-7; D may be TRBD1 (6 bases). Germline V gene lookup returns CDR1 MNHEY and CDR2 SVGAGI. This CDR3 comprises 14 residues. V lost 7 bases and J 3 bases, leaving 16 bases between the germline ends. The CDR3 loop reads CASTLDSPFYEQYF. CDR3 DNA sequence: TGTGCCAGCACCTTGGACAGTCCCTTCTACGAGCAGTACTTC.

This CDR3 reads CASSQVIEKNYGYTF. For the CDR3, the DNA is TGTGCCAGCAGCCAAGTGATAGAAAAAAACTATGGCTACACCTTC. The chain uses TRBV3-1 (or the pseudogene TRBV3-2) and TRBJ1-2; D unclear. The length of the CDR3 is 15 residues. Trimming stripped 1 base from V and 2 bases from J, with 11 bases between. In germline, CDR1 is LGHDT, CDR2 YNNKEL (reference sequence).

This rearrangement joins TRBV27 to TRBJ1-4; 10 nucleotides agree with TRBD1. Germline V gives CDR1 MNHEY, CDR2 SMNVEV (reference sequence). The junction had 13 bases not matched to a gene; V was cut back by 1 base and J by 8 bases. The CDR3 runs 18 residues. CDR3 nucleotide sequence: TGTGCCAGCAGTTTATTGGGACAGGGGACAAACGGAGGCGAAAAACTGTTTTTT. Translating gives CASSLLGQGTNGGEKLFF.

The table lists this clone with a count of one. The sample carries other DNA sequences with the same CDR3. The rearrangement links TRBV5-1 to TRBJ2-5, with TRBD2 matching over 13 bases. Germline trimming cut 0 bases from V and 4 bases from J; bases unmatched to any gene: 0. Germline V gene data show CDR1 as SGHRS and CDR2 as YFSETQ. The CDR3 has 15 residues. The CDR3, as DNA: TGCGCCAGCAGCTTGGGACTAGCGGGAGGAGAGACCCAGTACTTC. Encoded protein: CASSLGLAGGETQYF.

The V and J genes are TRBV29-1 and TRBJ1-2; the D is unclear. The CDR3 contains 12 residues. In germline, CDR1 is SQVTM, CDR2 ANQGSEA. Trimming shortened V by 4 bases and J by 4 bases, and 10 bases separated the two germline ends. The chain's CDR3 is CSVGRIPYGYTF. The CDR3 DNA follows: TGCAGCGTTGGTCGTATTCCCTATGGCTACACCTTC.

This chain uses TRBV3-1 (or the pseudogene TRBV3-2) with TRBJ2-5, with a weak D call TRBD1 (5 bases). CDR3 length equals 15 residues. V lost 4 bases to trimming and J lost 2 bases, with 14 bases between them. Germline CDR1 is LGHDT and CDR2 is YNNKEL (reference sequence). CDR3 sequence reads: CASSLYMAGQETQYF. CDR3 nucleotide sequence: TGTGCCAGCAGCCTTTATATGGCAGGGCAAGAGACCCAGTACTTC.

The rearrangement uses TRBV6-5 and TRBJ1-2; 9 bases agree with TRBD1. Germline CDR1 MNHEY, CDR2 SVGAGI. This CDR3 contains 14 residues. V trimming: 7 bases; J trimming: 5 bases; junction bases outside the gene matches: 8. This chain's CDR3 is CASTDTGGVYGYTF. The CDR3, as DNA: TGTGCCAGCACGGACACAGGGGGCGTATATGGCTACACCTTC.

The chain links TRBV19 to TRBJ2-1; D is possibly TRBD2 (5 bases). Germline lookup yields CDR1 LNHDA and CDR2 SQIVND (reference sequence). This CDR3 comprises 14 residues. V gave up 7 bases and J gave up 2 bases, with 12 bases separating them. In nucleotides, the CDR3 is TGTGCCAGTAAGAGGGTGGGAACCTACAATGAGCAGTTCTTC. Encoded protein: CASKRVGTYNEQFF.

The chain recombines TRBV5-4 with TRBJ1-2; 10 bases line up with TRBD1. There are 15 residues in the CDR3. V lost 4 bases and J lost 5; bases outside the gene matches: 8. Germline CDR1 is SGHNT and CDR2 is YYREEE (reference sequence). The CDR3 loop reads CASSQRQGAAYGYTF. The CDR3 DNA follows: TGTGCCAGCAGCCAGAGACAGGGGGCAGCTTATGGCTACACCTTC.

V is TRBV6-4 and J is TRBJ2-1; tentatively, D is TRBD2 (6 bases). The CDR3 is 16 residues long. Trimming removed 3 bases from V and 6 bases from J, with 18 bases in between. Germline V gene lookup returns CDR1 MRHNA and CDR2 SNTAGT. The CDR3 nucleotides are TGTGCCAGCAGTGATACCGCCGGGTCAGCGGGCAATGAGCAGTTCTTC. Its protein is CASSDTAGSAGNEQFF.

CDR3 residues: CSVRRWTGGSDTEAFF. The CDR3 region has the DNA TGCAGCGTTCGCCGCTGGACAGGGGGCTCCGACACTGAAGCTTTCTTT. The chain carries TRBV29-1 and TRBJ1-1; TRBD1 matches 11 bases. Germline V gene data show CDR1 as SQVTM and CDR2 as ANQGSEA. The CDR3 is made up of 16 amino acids. After removal of 5 bases from V and 3 bases from J, the junction contained 11 bases not matched to a gene.

The CDR3 protein is CASSENGRREETQYF. CDR3 DNA sequence: TGTGCCAGCAGCGAGAATGGGAGACGGGAAGAGACCCAGTACTTC. The rearrangement uses TRBV9 and TRBJ2-5; maybe TRBD2 (5 bases). The germline V gene has CDR1 SGDLS and CDR2 YYNGEE. The CDR3 has 15 residues. V lost 3 bases to trimming and J lost 3 bases, with 15 bases between them.